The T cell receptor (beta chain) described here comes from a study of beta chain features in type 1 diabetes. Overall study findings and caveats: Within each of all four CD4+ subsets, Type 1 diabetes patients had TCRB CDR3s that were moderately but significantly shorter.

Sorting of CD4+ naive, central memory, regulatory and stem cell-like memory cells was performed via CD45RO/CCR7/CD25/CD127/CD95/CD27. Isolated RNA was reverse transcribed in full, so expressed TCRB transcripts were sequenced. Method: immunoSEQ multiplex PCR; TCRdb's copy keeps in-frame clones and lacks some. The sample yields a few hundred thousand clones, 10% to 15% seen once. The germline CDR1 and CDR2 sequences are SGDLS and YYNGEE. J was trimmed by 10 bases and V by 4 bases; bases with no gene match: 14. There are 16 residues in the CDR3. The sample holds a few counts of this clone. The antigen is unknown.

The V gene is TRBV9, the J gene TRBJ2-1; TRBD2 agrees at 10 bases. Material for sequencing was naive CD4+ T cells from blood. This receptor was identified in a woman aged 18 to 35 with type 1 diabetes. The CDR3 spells CASSSGTSALSGEQFF. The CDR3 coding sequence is TGTGCCAGCAGCTCCGGGACTAGCGCCTTGAGCGGGGAGCAGTTCTTC.